This T cell receptor beta chain originates from a study of cytomegalovirus exposure and HLA in healthy donors. Study findings and constraints: The classifier reportedly diagnosed cytomegalovirus status with high specificity and sensitivity.

The CDR3 runs to 16 residues. V shed 0 bases and J shed 5 bases, with 16 bases lying between them. CDR1 and CDR2 (germline): PRHDT, FYEKMQ (reference sequence). Note on this clone: The antigen is undetermined.

The PCR contained 60 Vbeta and 13 Jbeta primers. Only in-frame clones appear in the TCRdb table, and some are missing; sequencing was by immunoSEQ multiplex PCR. The table records some 170,000 clones, approximately 80% of them present only once. Donors had nominal health at sampling but likely had unrecorded immune exposures. The receptor comes from a woman in her 30s in good health and CMV-seropositive. The sample comprised PBMCs. This sequence joins TRBV13 and TRBJ1-1; D gene ambiguous. The CDR3 reads CASSLGDGGGGTEAFF. Written as DNA, the CDR3 is TGTGCCAGCAGCTTAGGCGACGGCGGTGGAGGGACTGAAGCTTTCTTT.